Presented here are 3 T cell receptor beta chains from one specimen sequenced in a study of early T cells in non-severe SARS-CoV-2 infection. One entry per CDR3 protein results from TCRdb running MiXCR on the 5' RACE reads. The data show more than 65,000 distinct CDR3 sequences, more than 3.5% seen once. The sample here was whole blood, taken at baseline. These receptor sequences come from an adult who was a healthcare worker with PCR-confirmed SARS-CoV-2 infection or an uninfected control (not recorded which). The donor label of this sample is uncertain.

This clonotype was detected many times. This rearrangement joins TRBV12-3 or TRBV12-4 to TRBJ2-4; possibly TRBD1 or TRBD2 for D (7 bases each). V dropped 5 bases and J dropped 6 bases, with 17 bases sitting between them. The CDR3 consists of 15 residues. CDR3 sequence reads: CASSISGGGRNIQYF. CDR3 sequence (DNA): TGTGCCAGCAGTATTTCAGGGGGGGGAAGAAACATTCAGTACTTC.

This clonotype has more than one count but fewer than ten. CDR3 sequence reads: CASSYGDRQETQYF. As DNA, the CDR3 is TGTGCCAGCAGCTACGGGGATAGGCAAGAGACCCAGTACTTC. The gene calls are TRBV13 and TRBJ2-5; TRBD2 might be the D (5 bases). CDR1 and CDR2 (germline): PRHDT, FYEKMQ (reference sequence). V lost 4 bases to trimming and J lost 2 bases, with 11 bases between them. The CDR3 length is 14 residues.

The chain joins TRBV18 to TRBJ1-3; TRBD1 is a possible D gene (6 bases). V shed 3 bases and J shed 2 bases, with 17 bases lying between them. This CDR3 region has 17 residues. Germline values: CDR1 KGHSH, CDR2 LQKENI. The CDR3 reads CASSPAWNRAAGNTIYF. Here the CDR3 DNA reads TGTGCCAGCTCACCGGCTTGGAACAGGGCGGCTGGAAACACCATATATTTT. Combining the CDR3 with reference TRBV18 and TRBJ1-3 gives the whole variable domain NAGVMQNPRHLVRRRGQEARLRCSPMKGHSHVYWYRQLPEEGLKFMVYLQKENIIDESGMPKERFSAEFPKEGPSILRIQQVVRGDSAAYFCASSPAWNRAAGNTIYFGEGSWLTVV.